Presented here are 20 T cell receptor beta chains from one specimen sequenced in a study of graft-versus-host responses after intestinal transplantation. Graft tissue was processed to release intraepithelial and lamina propria lymphocytes. Using immunoSEQ multiplex PCR, the repertoire was profiled, and TCRdb retains in-frame clones only, with some absent. The table includes some 15,000 clones, around two thirds detected once. The material sequenced was ileum tissue, taken approximately 700 days after intestinal transplantation. Receptors were obtained from a human patient who received an intestinal transplant, so some T cells may come from the graft donor.

This chain links TRBV4-3 with TRBJ2-3; 7 nucleotides align to TRBD2. This CDR3 is built from 14 residues. CDR1 is LGHNA, CDR2 YSLEER, per germline. Trimming cost V 6 bases and J 6 bases; bases outside gene matches: 9. CDR3 nucleotides: TGCGCCAGCAGTCCAGGACTAGATCCGGATACGCAGTATTTT. Residues: CASSPGLDPDTQYF.

The chain uses TRBV4-3 and TRBJ1-1; 7 bases align to TRBD1. Germline assignment: CDR1 LGHNA and CDR2 YSLEER. The V segment lost 1 base and the J segment 0 bases; nucleotides outside the gene matches: 2. The CDR3 runs 15 residues. CDR3 nucleotides: TGCGCCAGCAGCCAAGCGGACAGGCTGAACACTGAAGCTTTCTTT. This translates into CASSQADRLNTEAFF.

The V call is TRBV5-6, the J call TRBJ2-5, with 9 bases lining up with TRBD1. The DNA end lines up better with TRBJ2-7; the J call may be wrong. Germline CDR1 is SGHDT and CDR2 is YYEEEE. The CDR3 has 16 amino acids. CDR3 residues: CASSSPLWDREDEQYF. CDR3 nucleotides: TGTGCCAGCAGCTCGCCTCTCTGGGACAGGGAGGACGAGCAGTACTTC.

The table lists this clone with a few counts. This chain connects TRBV7-2 to TRBJ1-3; 7 bases are a match to TRBD1. The CDR3 length is 17 residues. The germline V gene encodes CDR1 SGHTA and CDR2 FQGNSA. J gave up 0 bases and V 6 bases, and 11 bases lay outside the gene matches. The chain's CDR3 is CASSSKTGLSSGNTIYF. CDR3 sequence (DNA): TGTGCCAGCAGTTCTAAGACAGGGCTAAGCTCTGGAAACACCATATATTTT.

The chain couples TRBV4-3 to TRBJ2-2, with 9 bases that match TRBD1. CDR1 is LGHNA and CDR2 is YSLEER in the germline V gene. Germline trimming cut 3 bases from V and 2 bases from J; bases unmatched to any gene: 4. The CDR3 totals 16 residues. This chain's CDR3 is CASSQPDRGNTGELFF. Written as DNA, the CDR3 is TGCGCCAGCAGCCAGCCGGACAGGGGAAACACCGGGGAGCTGTTTTTT.

The V call is TRBV7-9, the J call TRBJ2-7; tentative D call: TRBD1 (6 bases). V was clipped by 4 bases and J by 2 bases, with 15 bases between them. The CDR3 contains 15 residues. Germline CDR1 and CDR2: SEHNR and FQNEAQ (reference sequence). The CDR3 DNA reads as TGTGCCAGCAGCTCCTCCGGGACACCGACCTACGAGCAGTACTTC. It yields the protein CASSSSGTPTYEQYF.

This clone has a handful of counts. The chain joins TRBV11-2 to TRBJ2-5, with D maybe TRBD2 (6 bases). Trimming took off 1 base at V and 4 bases at J, with 7 bases between the two ends. Germline V CDR1 and CDR2: SGHAT, FQNNGV. The CDR3 totals 13 residues. The CDR3 sequence is CASSLAGGETQYF. The CDR3 DNA reads as TGTGCCAGCAGCTTAGCCGGGGGAGAGACCCAGTACTTC. The variable domain in full, with the rest retrieved from reference TRBV11-2 and TRBJ2-5, is EAGVAQSPRYKIIEKRQSVAFWCNPISGHATLYWYQQILGQGPKLLIQFQNNGVVDDSQLPKDRFSAERLKGVDSTLKIQPAKLEDSAVYLCASSLAGGETQYFGPGTRLLVL.

This clone was found a few times. This chain joins TRBV11-3 and TRBJ2-2, with D unclear. Germline CDR1 SGHNT, CDR2 YENEEA. This CDR3 contains 13 residues. V gave up 5 bases and J gave up 6 bases, with 10 bases separating them. The CDR3 nucleotides are TGTGCCAGCAGCACGGTTATTGCCGGGGAGCTGTTTTTT. Its protein is CASSTVIAGELFF.

This clone was detected once. The V call is TRBV29-1, the J call TRBJ2-7, with TRBD2 identical over 7 bases. J lost 4 bases, V lost 5 bases, and 8 bases had no gene match. The CDR3 contains 13 residues. The germline gives CDR1 SQVTM, CDR2 ANQGSEA. The DNA of the CDR3 is TGCAGCGTTATTGGGCAGGGACTATACGAGCAGTACTTC. Protein product: CSVIGQGLYEQYF.

J is TRBJ2-2 and V is TRBV6-1, with D tentatively TRBD2 (7 bases). V lost 7 bases to trimming and J lost 8 bases, with 17 bases between them. Germline V gene data show CDR1 as MNHNS and CDR2 as SASEGT. The CDR3 is 14 residues long. The CDR3 region is CASMWGGLSGELFF. The CDR3 bases are TGTGCCAGCATGTGGGGGGGCCTATCAGGGGAGCTGTTTTTT.

V is TRBV4-3 and J is TRBJ2-1, with 7 bases that match TRBD2. Germline CDR1 LGHNA, CDR2 YSLEER. The V and J ends lost 3 bases and 3 bases, in that order; junction bases with no gene match: 5. This CDR3 spans 15 amino acids. In DNA, the CDR3 is TGCGCCAGCAGCCAGGGAGGGGTAGACTACAATGAGCAGTTCTTC. This sequence encodes CASSQGGVDYNEQFF.

This clone showed up just a few times. This chain uses TRBV30 with TRBJ1-1; TRBD1 agrees at 7 bases. With 5 bases clipped from V and 0 bases from J, the junction kept 6 bases outside the gene matches. The CDR3 is made up of 14 amino acids. Germline V gives CDR1 GTSNPN, CDR2 SVGIG (reference sequence). The chain's CDR3 is CAWGQAPLNTEAFF. CDR3 nucleotides: TGTGCCTGGGGACAGGCACCTTTGAACACTGAAGCTTTCTTT.

CDR3 residues: CASQTGYTDTQYF. In nucleotides, the CDR3 is TGTGCCAGTCAGACAGGATACACAGATACGCAGTATTTT. The chain recombines TRBV19 with TRBJ2-3; D perhaps matches TRBD1 (6 bases). The germline V gene has CDR1 LNHDA and CDR2 SQIVND (reference sequence). The V end lost 8 bases, the J end lost 2 bases, and 11 bases lay between the germline ends. CDR3 length equals 13 residues.

This chain connects TRBV5-6 to TRBJ2-3, with 11 bases fitting TRBD1. The V and J ends lost 3 bases and 5 bases, in that order; junction bases with no gene match: 2. The CDR3 sequence is 14 residues long. CDR1 is SGHDT, CDR2 YYEEEE, per germline. The CDR3: CASSWGTGGDTQYF. For the CDR3, the DNA is TGTGCCAGCAGCTGGGGGACAGGGGGAGATACGCAGTATTTT.

The chain links TRBV4-3 to TRBJ2-2; possible D gene TRBD2, 5 bases. Germline V CDR1 and CDR2: LGHNA, YSLEER. The CDR3 covers 18 residues. The V end was cut by 1 base, the J end by 0 bases, with 15 bases between. CDR3 sequence (DNA): TGCGCCAGCAGCCAAGTTTGGGTAGGACTTACGAACACCGGGGAGCTGTTTTTT. Translated, it gives CASSQVWVGLTNTGELFF.

V usage is TRBV15 and J usage is TRBJ2-1; 8 nucleotides agree with TRBD1. CDR1 and CDR2 (germline): LNHNV, YYDKDF (reference sequence). The V gene end was trimmed by 1 base and the J gene end by 5 bases; junction bases not matched to a gene: 4. The length of the CDR3 is 15 residues. CDR3 DNA sequence: TGTGCCACCAGCAGAGCGGGACAGGTTGACAATGAGCAGTTCTTC. Amino acids: CATSRAGQVDNEQFF.

The J gene is TRBJ2-7, the V gene TRBV10-1, with D perhaps matching TRBD2 (7 bases). V was clipped by 4 bases and J by 9 bases, with 16 bases between them. CDR3 length equals 13 residues. Germline values: CDR1 WNHNN, CDR2 SYGVQD (reference sequence). The CDR3 here is CASSGGGARGQYF. For the CDR3, the DNA is TGCGCCAGCAGTGGTGGGGGGGCGAGAGGGCAGTACTTC.

This rearrangement joins TRBV9 to TRBJ1-2; TRBD1 matches 7 bases. The V segment lost 6 bases and the J segment 4 bases; nucleotides outside the gene matches: 12. This CDR3 is 15 amino acids long. The germline V gene encodes CDR1 SGDLS and CDR2 YYNGEE. CDR3 sequence: CASTLTGNFVYGYTF. The DNA for the CDR3 is TGTGCCAGCACCTTGACAGGGAACTTCGTCTATGGCTACACCTTC.

The chain uses TRBV4-3 and TRBJ1-6; D is unclear. The CDR3 is 15 amino acids. The germline CDR1 and CDR2 sequences are LGHNA and YSLEER. The ends were cut back, 0 bases at V and 9 bases at J, with 12 bases in the middle. CDR3 DNA: TGCGCCAGCAGCCAAGATCGTGGTTACAGTTCACCCCTCCACTTT. Its translation is CASSQDRGYSSPLHF.

J is TRBJ2-7 and V is TRBV6-1; 16 bases line up with TRBD2. The germline V gene encodes CDR1 MNHNS and CDR2 SASEGT. V shed 6 bases, J shed 7 bases, and the junction held 6 bases outside the gene matches. The CDR3 contains 15 residues. In DNA, the CDR3 is TGTGCCAGCAGGGGACTAGCGGGGGGGCTAAGGGAGCAGTACTTC. Protein sequence: CASRGLAGGLREQYF.